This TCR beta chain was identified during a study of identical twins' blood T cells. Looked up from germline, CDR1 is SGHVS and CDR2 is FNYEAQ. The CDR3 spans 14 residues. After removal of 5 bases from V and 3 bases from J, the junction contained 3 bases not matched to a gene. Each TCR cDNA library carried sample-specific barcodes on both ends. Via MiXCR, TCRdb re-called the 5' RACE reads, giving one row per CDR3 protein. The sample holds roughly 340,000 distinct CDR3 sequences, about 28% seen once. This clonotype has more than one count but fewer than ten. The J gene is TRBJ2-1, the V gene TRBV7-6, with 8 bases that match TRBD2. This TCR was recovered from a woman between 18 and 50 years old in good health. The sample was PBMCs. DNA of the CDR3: TGTGCCAGCAGCGATAGCGGGGTCTACAATGAGCAGTTCTTC. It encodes CASSDSGVYNEQFF.